This entry features one T cell receptor (beta chain) sequence. Its antigen is as yet unknown. The sample is drawn from a study of cytomegalovirus exposure and HLA in healthy donors. Study details: Genetic ancestry analysis placed about 76% of the 400 or so donors that were genotyped in the Caucasian-associated cluster. Findings and caveats of the study: Most TCR sequences were rare, but some public TCRs occurred in many donors. A later analysis linked fewer than 20,000 TCR beta sequences to HLA alleles at 0.05 false discovery rate. In a later analysis, DRB1 alleles had the most associated TCRs; HLA-C alleles the fewest.

This CDR3 comprises 16 residues. The germline V gene has CDR1 SGHRS and CDR2 YFSETQ. Losses at the gene ends were 4 bases for V and 5 bases for J; bases not matched to a gene: 5. A multiplex PCR was run with 60 Vbeta primers and 13 Jbeta primers. This table comes from immunoSEQ multiplex PCR, and its TCRdb copy is limited to in-frame clones, with some not included. Of 75,000 to 95,000 clones listed, over 65% are singletons. The V and J genes are TRBV5-1 and TRBJ2-1; 14 bases align to TRBD2. Material for sequencing was PBMCs. The sequence derives from a woman between 40 and 50 years old in good health and CMV-seropositive. DNA of the CDR3: TGCGCCAGCAGCCAAGGACTAGCGGGAGGCCACAATGAGCAGTTCTTC. Translated, it gives CASSQGLAGGHNEQFF.